Following are 4 T cell receptor beta chains from one sample sequenced in a study of T cell repertoires in cytomegalovirus infection. One entry per CDR3 protein results from TCRdb running MiXCR on the reads. The sample yields about half a million distinct CDR3 sequences, under 45% seen once. No antigen is known for these receptors. Sample: cultured PBMCs, taken from culture after CMV antigen stimulation. The receptors originated from a human donor in good health (CMV status not recorded). Some clones in this sample may be carry-over from other donors' samples.

The count of this clonotype is one. The chain employs TRBV7-4 and TRBJ1-4; 7 nucleotides agree with TRBD1. The CDR3 is 15 amino acids. Germline lookup yields CDR1 SGHVT and CDR2 SQSDAQ. Germline trimming cut 3 bases from V and 7 bases from J; bases unmatched to any gene: 8. The CDR3 loop reads CASSFQGGSSEKLFF. The CDR3 region has the DNA TGTGCCAGCAGCTTCCAGGGGGGGTCGAGTGAAAAACTGTTTTTT.

The table lists this clonotype with a few counts. This sequence joins TRBV18 and TRBJ2-2, with 8 positions matching TRBD1. The length of the CDR3 is 16 residues. The J segment lost 7 bases and the V segment lost 4 bases, leaving 11 bases of the junction unmatched. Germline CDR1 reads KGHSH; CDR2 reads LQKENI. CDR3 loop: CASSLSTTGAGGELFF. The CDR3 DNA sequence: TGTGCCAGCTCACTATCGACGACAGGGGCCGGCGGGGAGCTGTTTTTT.

The V call is TRBV4-1, the J call TRBJ2-3, with 9 nucleotides matching TRBD2. V lost 1 base, J lost 2 bases, and 4 bases stayed unmatched. The germline V gene has CDR1 MGHRA and CDR2 YSYEKL. CDR3 size: 16 residues. As DNA, the CDR3 is TGCGCCAGCAGCCAAGCCGTAGCGGGGGCCACAGATACGCAGTATTTT. It translates to CASSQAVAGATDTQYF.

CDR3 sequence: CASSFPIAGGPREQYF. CDR3 bases: TGTGCCAGCAGCTTTCCCATAGCGGGAGGGCCACGCGAGCAGTACTTC. V usage is TRBV7-9 and J usage is TRBJ2-7, with TRBD2 identical over 11 bases. CDR1 SEHNR and CDR2 FQNEAQ come from the germline V gene (reference sequence). This CDR3 comprises 16 residues. The trim removed 3 bases at V and 6 bases at J, leaving 10 bases unmatched.